The next 14 T cell receptor beta chains were all read from a single sample in a study of CD8+CD57+ T cells in acquired aplastic anemia. CDR3 and TCR beta VDJ profiling relied on a genomic DNA template. Each CDR3 protein gets one entry after TCRdb re-called the reads with MiXCR. The sample contains 200,000 to 300,000 distinct CDR3 sequences, around half of which appear only once. The authors sequenced patients whose flow cytometry had shown CD8+CD57+ cell expansion. Sequenced sample: sorted CD4+, CD8+, or CD8+CD57+ T cells (not recorded which) from PBMCs. The source is a human donor with aplastic anemia.

This chain uses TRBV29-1 with TRBJ2-7; no clear D gene. This CDR3 is built from 12 residues. CDR1 is SQVTM, CDR2 ANQGSEA, per germline. Trimming pared 2 bases from V and 5 bases from J, leaving 10 bases between. The CDR3 nucleotides read TGCAGCGTTGAATTAAGGGAAAACGAGCAGTACTTC. It yields the protein CSVELRENEQYF.

V usage is TRBV6-2 or TRBV6-3 and J usage is TRBJ2-1; 7 nucleotides agree with TRBD2. The trim removed 2 bases at V and 5 bases at J, leaving 9 bases unmatched. CDR1 and CDR2 (germline): MNHEY, SVGEGT. This CDR3 is 16 amino acids long. This CDR3 is CASSYSHGTKNNEQFF. The DNA for the CDR3 is TGTGCCAGCAGTTACAGCCACGGGACTAAAAACAATGAGCAGTTCTTC.

Notes on this clonotype: A much larger clone sits a single nucleotide away, making a read error possible. This chain joins TRBV28 and TRBJ2-7; tentative D call: TRBD1 (6 bases). The CDR3 is 13 amino acids. CDR1 is MDHEN, CDR2 SYDVKM, per germline. CDR3 bases: TGTGCCAGCAGGCGCAGGGGTTACTACGGGCAGTACTTC. It codes for CASRRRGYYGQYF. The variable domain in full, completed from reference TRBV28 and TRBJ2-7, reads DVKVTQSSRYLVKRTGEKVFLECVQDMDHENMFWYRQDPGLGLRLIYFSYDVKMKEKGDIPEGYSVSREKKERFSLILESASTNQTSMYLCASRRRGYYGQYFGPGTRLTVT.

This clonotype was counted many times. The rearrangement links TRBV7-8 to TRBJ1-1, with unresolved D. There are 14 residues in the CDR3. The V end lost 2 bases, the J end lost 4 bases, and 11 bases lay between the germline ends. Germline CDR1 and CDR2: SGHVS and FQNEAQ. The DNA for the CDR3 is TGTGCCAGCAGCTTATTTGGGGAAGGCACTGAAGCTTTCTTT. Translating gives CASSLFGEGTEAFF.

This clonotype has at least ten counts. The gene calls are TRBV7-8 and TRBJ2-2; D is uncertain. Per germline, CDR1 SGHVS and CDR2 FQNEAQ. There are 18 residues in the CDR3. V was shortened by 3 bases and J by 2 bases, with 19 bases between the two germline ends. This CDR3 is CASSFPLEWVLNTGELFF. CDR3 DNA sequence: TGTGCCAGCAGCTTTCCGCTCGAATGGGTGCTAAACACCGGGGAGCTGTTTTTT.

This clonotype occurred many times. This chain's CDR3 is CASSLEGYSEAFF. For the CDR3, the DNA is TGTGCCAGCAGCTTGGAGGGGTACAGTGAAGCTTTCTTT. The rearrangement joins TRBV5-5 to TRBJ1-1; a weak D match, TRBD1 (5 bases). Deletions cut 0 bases from V and 7 bases from J, with 10 bases between. The CDR3 loop spans 13 amino acids. CDR1 is SGHKS and CDR2 is YYEKEE in the germline V gene (reference sequence).

This clonotype has a count of ten or more. V is TRBV15 and J is TRBJ1-1; D call uncertain. The V gene lost 0 bases and the J gene lost 3 bases, with 5 bases spanning the gap. The germline CDR1 and CDR2 sequences are LNHNV and YYDKDF (reference sequence). CDR3 size: 13 residues. The CDR3 sequence is CATSREEDTEAFF. The CDR3 coding sequence is TGTGCCACCAGCAGAGAGGAGGACACTGAAGCTTTCTTT.

The V call is TRBV10-3, the J call TRBJ2-7, with D perhaps being TRBD1 or TRBD2 (5 bases each). V lost 5 bases and J 5 bases, leaving 10 bases between the germline ends. The CDR3 consists of 12 residues. The germline gives CDR1 ENHRY, CDR2 SYGVKD. CDR3: CAISNRDDEQYF. The CDR3 DNA sequence: TGTGCCATCAGTAACCGGGACGACGAGCAGTACTTC.

The table lists this clonotype with many counts. The chain combines TRBV14 with TRBJ2-7; D gene ambiguous. This CDR3 has 13 residues. Trimming left V 1 base short and J 3 bases short, with 7 bases between. Germline values: CDR1 SGHDN, CDR2 FVKESK. DNA for the CDR3: TGTGCCAGCAGCCAAGTACCCCTCTACGAGCAGTACTTC. Translation gives CASSQVPLYEQYF.

Concerning this clonotype: Mismatch with germline at one junction end may stem from a read error. V usage is TRBV7-9 and J usage is TRBJ1-2, with D unclear. CDR3 length equals 11 residues. Germline assignment: CDR1 SEHNR and CDR2 FQNEAQ (reference sequence). CDR3 in amino acids: CASSLGGHSPF. In nucleotides, the CDR3 is TGTGCCAGCAGCTTAGGCGGTCACTCCCCCTTC.

Comment on this clonotype: This may stem from a read error, because a much larger clone lies one nucleotide away. No conserved phenylalanine or tryptophan ends this CDR3, so it is likely a read error. This chain connects TRBV5-1 to TRBJ2-7; 7 nucleotides agree with TRBD1. Looked up from germline, CDR1 is SGHRS and CDR2 is YFSETQ. The CDR3 has 15 amino acids. The V and J ends lost 6 bases and 3 bases, in that order; junction bases with no gene match: 12. This chain's CDR3 is CASTIEDRAIYEQYS. The CDR3 DNA reads TGCGCCAGCACCATAGAAGACAGGGCAATCTACGAGCAGTACTCC.

The genes are TRBV2 and TRBJ1-3; the D is unclear. Between the trimmed V and J ends, which lost 2 bases and 6 bases, there was a span of 5 bases. The germline gives CDR1 SNHLY, CDR2 FYNNEI. The CDR3 is made up of 12 amino acids. In DNA form, the CDR3 reads TGTGCCAGCAGTGAAAAGGAAAACACCATATATTTT. It translates to CASSEKENTIYF. Full variable domain (remainder filled in from reference TRBV2 and TRBJ1-3): EPEVTQTPSHQVTQMGQEVILRCVPISNHLYFYWYRQILGQKVEFLVSFYNNEISEKSEIFDDQFSVERPDGSNFTLKIRSTKLEDSAMYFCASSEKENTIYFGEGSWLTVV.

This clonotype has just a few counts. The chain links TRBV30 to TRBJ1-1; a weak D match, TRBD1 (6 bases). The CDR3 totals 12 residues. Germline V CDR1 and CDR2: GTSNPN, SVGIG (reference sequence). Trimming left V 4 bases short and J 6 bases short, with 12 bases between. The CDR3 nucleotides are TGTGCCTGGAATCTTGGGGGCTCTGAAGCTTTCTTT. This encodes CAWNLGGSEAFF.

In its sample, this clonotype was seen many times. The chain carries TRBV15 and TRBJ1-5; 9 bases align to TRBD1. The CDR3 runs 15 residues. Germline CDR1 and CDR2: LNHNV and YYDKDF (reference sequence). V was clipped by 3 bases and J by 7 bases; unmatched bases: 7. CDR3 loop: CATSRTGGTGQPQHF. The CDR3 DNA is TGTGCCACCAGCAGGACAGGGGGAACGGGCCAGCCCCAGCATTTT.